This TCR beta chain comes out of a study of T cells in Graves' hyperthyroidism and ophthalmopathy. As to this clonotype: Its antigen is not identified.

Study observations and caveats: Expanded thyroid clonotypes (above 0.001) were mostly also found in blood.

TCR beta CDR3 sequences were amplified from RNA transcripts. A first-round RT-PCR of the TCR CDR3 used the HTBI primer set. TCRdb independently ran MiXCR on the multiplex PCR reads; one entry per CDR3 protein. The sample yields fewer than 600,000 distinct CDR3 sequences, about 15% seen once. CDR1 SQVTM and CDR2 ANQGSEA come from the germline V gene. V lost 7 bases to trimming and J lost 0 bases; unmatched junction nucleotides: 5. The CDR3 is 13 amino acids. Hyperthyroidism, newly diagnosed and lasting under 2 months, affected patients aged 18 to 65. This sample holds PBMCs from roughly 10 ml fresh peripheral blood.

The receptor's source is a woman aged 40 to 50 with Graves' hyperthyroidism. The sample consisted of blood. The chain recombines TRBV29-1 with TRBJ2-7, with TRBD2 matching over 8 bases. The DNA for the CDR3 is TGCAGCGCCAGCGGGGGAACCTCCTACGAGCAGTACTTC. This encodes CSASGGTSYEQYF.